This TCR beta chain emerged from a study of T cells after posttransplantation cyclophosphamide. The CDR3 contains 14 residues. CDR1 GTSNPN and CDR2 SVGIG come from the germline V gene (reference sequence). V was shortened by 0 bases and J by 0 bases, with 9 bases between the two germline ends. The count of this clone is one. Controls had myeloablative marrow grafts with methotrexate and calcineurin inhibitor, sampled at 1 year. TCRdb's table, derived via immunoSEQ multiplex PCR, lists solely in-frame clones and lacks some. The sample lists 15,000 to 18,000 clones; less than 90% were seen once. Material: PBMCs, obtained 371 days after allogeneic stem cell transplant with calcineurin inhibitor and methotrexate. The source of this sequence is a male patient in his late teens or twenties who received an allogeneic stem cell transplant from a related donor, was CMV-positive, and had no GVHD. Some T cells may have originated in the graft donor. The chain recombines TRBV30 with TRBJ2-7; D uncertain. In nucleotides, the CDR3 is TGTGCCTGGAGTGTTACCAGATCCTCCTACGAGCAGTACTTC. It encodes CAWSVTRSSYEQYF.